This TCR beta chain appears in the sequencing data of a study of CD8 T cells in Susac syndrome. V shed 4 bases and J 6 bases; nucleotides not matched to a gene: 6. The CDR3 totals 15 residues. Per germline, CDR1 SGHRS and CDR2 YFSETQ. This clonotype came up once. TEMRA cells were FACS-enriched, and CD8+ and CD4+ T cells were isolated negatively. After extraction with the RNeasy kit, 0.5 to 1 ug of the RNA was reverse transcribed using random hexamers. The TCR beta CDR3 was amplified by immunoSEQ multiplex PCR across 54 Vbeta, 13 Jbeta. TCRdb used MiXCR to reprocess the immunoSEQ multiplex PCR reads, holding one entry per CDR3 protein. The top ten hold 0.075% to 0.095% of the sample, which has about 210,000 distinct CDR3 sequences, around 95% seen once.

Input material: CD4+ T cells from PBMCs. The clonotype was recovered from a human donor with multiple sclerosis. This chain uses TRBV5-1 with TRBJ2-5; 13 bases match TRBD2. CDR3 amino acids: CASSGGLAGVQTQYF. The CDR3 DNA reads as TGCGCCAGCAGCGGAGGACTAGCGGGAGTACAGACCCAGTACTTC.